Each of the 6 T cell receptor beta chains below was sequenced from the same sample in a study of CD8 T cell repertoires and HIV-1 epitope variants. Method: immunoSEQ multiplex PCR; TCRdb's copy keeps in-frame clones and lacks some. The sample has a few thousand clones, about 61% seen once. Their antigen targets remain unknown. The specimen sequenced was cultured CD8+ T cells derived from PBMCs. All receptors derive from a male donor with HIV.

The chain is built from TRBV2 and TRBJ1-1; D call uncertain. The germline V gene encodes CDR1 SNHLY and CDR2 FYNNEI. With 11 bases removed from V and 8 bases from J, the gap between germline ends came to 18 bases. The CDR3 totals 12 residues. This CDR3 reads CAAGVQEREAFF. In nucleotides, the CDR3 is TGTGCCGCGGGAGTTCAGGAGCGGGAAGCTTTCTTT.

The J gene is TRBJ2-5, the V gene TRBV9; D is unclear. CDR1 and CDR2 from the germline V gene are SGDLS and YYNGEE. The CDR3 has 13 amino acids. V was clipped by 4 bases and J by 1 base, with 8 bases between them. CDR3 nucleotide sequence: TGTGCCAGCAGCCTAGAGGTCCAAGAGACCCAGTACTTC. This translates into CASSLEVQETQYF.

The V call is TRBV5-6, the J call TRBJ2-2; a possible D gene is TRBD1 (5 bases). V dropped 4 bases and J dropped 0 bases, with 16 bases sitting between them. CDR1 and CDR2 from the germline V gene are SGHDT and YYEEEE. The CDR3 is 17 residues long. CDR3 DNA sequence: TGTGCCAGCAGCGTCTTACAGGACCTATCGAACACCGGGGAGCTGTTTTTT. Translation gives CASSVLQDLSNTGELFF.

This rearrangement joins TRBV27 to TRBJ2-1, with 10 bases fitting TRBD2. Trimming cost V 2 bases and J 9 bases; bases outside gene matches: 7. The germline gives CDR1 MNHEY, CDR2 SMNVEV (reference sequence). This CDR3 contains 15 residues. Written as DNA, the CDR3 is TGTGCCAGCAGTTTAGCCAGCGGGGGGGCCGTTGAGCAGTTCTTC. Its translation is CASSLASGGAVEQFF.

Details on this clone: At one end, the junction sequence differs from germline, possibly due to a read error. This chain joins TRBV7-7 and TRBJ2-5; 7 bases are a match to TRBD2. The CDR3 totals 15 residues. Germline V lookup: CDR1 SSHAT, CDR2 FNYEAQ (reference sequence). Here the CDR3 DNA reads TGTGCTAGCAGCTTAACGGTGGCGGGAGAAGAGACCCAGTACTTC. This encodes CASSLTVAGEETQYF.

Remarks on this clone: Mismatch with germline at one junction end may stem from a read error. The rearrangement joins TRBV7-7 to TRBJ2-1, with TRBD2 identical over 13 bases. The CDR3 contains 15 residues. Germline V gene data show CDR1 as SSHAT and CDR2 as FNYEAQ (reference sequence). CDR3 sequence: CASSSGLAGLNEQFF. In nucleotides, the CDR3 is TGTGCTAGCAGCTCGGGACTAGCGGGACTCAATGAGCAGTTCTTC. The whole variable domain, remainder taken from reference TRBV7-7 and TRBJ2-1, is GAGVSQSPRYKVTKRGQDVTLRCDPISSHATLYWYQQALGQGPEFLTYFNYEAQPDKSGLPSDRFSAERPEGSISTLTIQRTEQRDSAMYRCASSSGLAGLNEQFFGPGTRLTVL.